The T cell receptor beta chain described here comes from a study of cytomegalovirus exposure and HLA in healthy donors. Generated by immunoSEQ multiplex PCR, the TCRdb table keeps only in-frame clones and is missing some. The repertoire holds about 160,000 clones, about 90% seen once, with 5.7% in the top ten. Whole-study results and caveats: CMV antigen specificity was confirmed in vitro for a few CMV-associated chains.

This clone was counted between two and nine times. Antigen specificity is unknown. The donors were in the approximately 120-subject validation cohort; that cohort was separate from the roughly 730-subject first cohort. Sequencing was carried out using PBMCs. The clonotype comes from a young woman in good health and CMV-seronegative.

In DNA, the CDR3 is TGTGCCAGCAGTTTGAGAGGGCACCAAGAGACCCAGTACTTC. This translates into CASSLRGHQETQYF. The rearrangement links TRBV28 to TRBJ2-5; a possible D gene is TRBD2 (5 bases). This CDR3 has 14 residues. The germline V and J ends were trimmed by 3 bases and 0 bases, with 8 bases remaining between them. CDR1 is MDHEN, CDR2 SYDVKM, per germline. The full variable domain, in which reference TRBV28 and TRBJ2-5 provide the parts outside the CDR3, is DVKVTQSSRYLVKRTGEKVFLECVQDMDHENMFWYRQDPGLGLRLIYFSYDVKMKEKGDIPEGYSVSREKKERFSLILESASTNQTSMYLCASSLRGHQETQYFGPGTRLLVL.